The sample holds one count of the clone carrying this TCR beta chain. This specimen belongs to a study of blood T cell repertoires in COVID-19. Assay: immunoSEQ multiplex PCR; the TCRdb copy retains only in-frame clones and omits some. The sample has about 190,000 clones; about 83% are singletons. Sample: peripheral blood. The sequence came from a woman aged 18-30 years who had recovered from COVID-19.

The DNA for the CDR3 is TGTGCCAGCAGCTTGGCCTTGGACAGCAGCTCCTACAATGAGCAGTTCTTC. Protein product: CASSLALDSSSYNEQFF. V and J are TRBV7-9 and TRBJ2-1; D is perhaps TRBD1 (6 bases). CDR1 and CDR2 (germline): SEHNR, FQNEAQ (reference sequence). Trimming stripped 3 bases from V and 0 bases from J, with 15 bases between. This CDR3 is built from 17 residues. The full variable domain, completed using reference TRBV7-9 and TRBJ2-1, is DTGVSQNPRHKITKRGQNVTFRCDPISEHNRLYWYRQTLGQGPEFLTYFQNEAQLEKSRLLSDRFSAERPKGSFSTLEIQRTEQGDSAMYLCASSLALDSSSYNEQFFGPGTRLTVL.